These T cell receptor beta chains were read from a single sample in a study of shared clonotypes between healthy human individuals. Clones were read by immunoSEQ multiplex PCR, and TCRdb kept only the in-frame ones, dropping some. Of fewer than 600,000 clones listed, roughly four fifths are singletons. The sample consisted of PBMCs. The receptor set was obtained from a middle-aged woman in good health. Some clones in this sample may be carry-over from other donors' samples. Each CDR3 is given with its conserved first and last residue. Size is omitted from some rows. Given values are once, few, many or a class for expanded clones.

size	V	J	CDR3
many	TRBV7-2	TRBJ1-1	CASSLSHLQDLAFF
few	TRBV4-3	TRBJ2-7	CASSQDRNRGDEQYF
few	TRBV6-6	TRBJ1-2	CASSYSPNYGYTF
-	TRBV18	TRBJ2-7	CASSAGSSYEQYF
-	TRBV28	TRBJ2-3	CASSSLPGLVLYF
many	TRBV16	TRBJ1-2	CASSQSAGRNYGYTF
-	TRBV4-3	TRBJ1-5	CASSHPYRVACGPQHF
-	TRBV4-1	TRBJ2-4	CASSPDLKNIQYF
few	TRBV19	TRBJ1-1	CASVNRGQAEAFF
once	TRBV30	TRBJ2-5	CAWSVMKTQYF
-	TRBV11-2	TRBJ1-5	CASSLAGGPNQPQHF
once	TRBV5-1	TRBJ1-1	CASSLSSTNTEAFF
many	TRBV9	TRBJ2-7	CASSPRGSGFWLADYEQYF
-	TRBV28	TRBJ1-1	CASRRTGVIAAFF
-	TRBV7-2	TRBJ2-2	CASSLIASGNTGELFF
few	TRBV28	TRBJ2-5	CASRAPGRETQYF
-	TRBV10-1	TRBJ2-7	CASSPGVNEQYF
-	TRBV19	TRBJ1-1	CASSTVNTEAFF
-	TRBV6-4	TRBJ2-1	CASSDGRGPYNEQFF
-	TRBV2	TRBJ2-1	CASSGANPYNEQFF
-	TRBV29-1	TRBJ1-1	CSVQKGVMNTEAFF
-	TRBV14	TRBJ2-5	CASSMYGGETQYF
-	TRBV5-1	TRBJ2-7	CASSGVTGVEQYF
-	TRBV18	TRBJ1-4	CASSPRGLGKLFF
-	TRBV4-3	TRBJ2-7	CASSQDSGRANEQYF
once	TRBV29-1	TRBJ1-2	CSGITYYGYTF
-	TRBV5-1	TRBJ2-5	CASSFGSREETQYF
-	TRBV29-1	TRBJ2-5	CSVGRGFDTGRETQYF
-	TRBV11-3	TRBJ2-2	CASSSGLAHTGELFF
-	TRBV5-1	TRBJ2-5	CASGSRSGRQETQYF
many	TRBV18	TRBJ2-2	CASSPDGTSPGELFF
-	TRBV29-1	TRBJ1-2	CSAGRGGAEGYTF
-	TRBV6-4	TRBJ1-1	CASSDNQNTEAFF
few	TRBV7-3	TRBJ2-7	CASSLFGGRTYEQYF
-	TRBV29-1	TRBJ2-7	CSVGLAGGATEQYF
-	TRBV19	TRBJ2-5	CASSILREGRYQETQYF
-	TRBV19	TRBJ1-2	CASTSGQSGYTF
-	TRBV9	TRBJ2-7	CASSVSGTTYEQYF
-	TRBV27	TRBJ2-7	CASSRQRYSYEQYF
-	TRBV2	TRBJ1-1	CASSINRGSEAFF
once	TRBV28	TRBJ1-2	CASSARHYGYTF
-	TRBV7-6	TRBJ2-5	CASGGVSETQYF
-	TRBV14	TRBJ1-2	CASSPPTAGSSGYTF
few	TRBV5-1	TRBJ2-1	CASSLFGGLGVNEQFF
-	TRBV2	TRBJ2-7	CASSGVDRASSYEQYF
-	TRBV30	TRBJ1-3	CAWRRDSLSGNTIYF
-	TRBV30	-	CAWGSDDILYSYEQYF
-	TRBV5-8	TRBJ2-3	CASGTDTQYF
-	TRBV27	TRBJ2-7	CASSLGRGTYEQYF
-	TRBV10-1	TRBJ2-3	CASITFPLAPSGRPTDTQYF
-	TRBV6-5	TRBJ2-7	CASSYSGEEQYF
once	TRBV13	TRBJ2-7	CASSLERTVGYEQYF
-	TRBV5-6	TRBJ1-1	CASSLEGPGQGTIGRAFF
-	TRBV29-1	TRBJ1-5	CSVEKGGNRNQPQHF
-	TRBV6-5	TRBJ1-5	CASSSGNQPQHF
-	TRBV7-9	TRBJ2-1	CASSLGLAGASNEQFF
-	TRBV28	TRBJ2-7	CASSPNSDRAPYEQYF
few	TRBV11-2	TRBJ2-6	CASSWADSGANVLTF
many	TRBV28	TRBJ1-5	CASSLISTGSNQPQHF